This entry is about one TCR beta chain. Its antigen is not known. This table comes from immunoSEQ multiplex PCR, and its TCRdb copy is limited to in-frame clones, with some not included. The table has about 16,000 clones, less than 90% seen once. Patients had resection in Japan or China between the mid-2010s and the late 2010s. The sample belongs to a study of immune evolution from preneoplasia to lung adenocarcinoma. Study information: HLA loss of heterozygosity: under 7.5% AIS, about 15% MIA, over 25% ADC, none AAH. Study conclusions and caveats: From normal lung to invasive adenocarcinoma, top clone frequencies appeared to decrease. Later-stage lesions appeared to have more T cells, more diversity, less clonality.

There are 17 residues in the CDR3. Trimming cost V 4 bases and J 3 bases; bases outside gene matches: 14. This chain links TRBV23-1 with TRBJ1-1; 7 bases map to TRBD1. TRBV23-1 is an ORF, with its function uncertain. This sequence was found in a person between 65 and 80 years old with invasive lung adenocarcinoma. The material sequenced was FFPE invasive lung adenocarcinoma tissue. The CDR3 nucleotides read TGCGCCAGCAGTCCCTCTTCCACACAGGGGAAGGACACTGAAGCTTTCTTT. Protein sequence: CASSPSSTQGKDTEAFF.